Listed here are 7 T cell receptor beta chains from one sample, sequenced in a study of T cells in tumors after PD-1 blockade. Some clones are missing from TCRdb's copy, which holds only in-frame ones; the method was immunoSEQ multiplex PCR. The sample records roughly 49,000 clones, more than 65% being singletons. The sequencing here drew on PBMCs, taken before anti-PD-1 treatment. These receptors came from a human donor with basal cell carcinoma.

This rearrangement joins TRBV15 to TRBJ2-1; D unresolved. Germline lookup yields CDR1 LNHNV and CDR2 YYDKDF (reference sequence). Trimming pared 0 bases from V and 9 bases from J, leaving 6 bases between. The CDR3 extends over 12 amino acids. In DNA form, the CDR3 reads TGTGCCACCAGCAGAGATAGGCTTGAGCAGTTCTTC. Translating it yields CATSRDRLEQFF.

This clone showed up just a few times. This sequence joins TRBV4-1 and TRBJ1-2, with a weak D call TRBD1 (6 bases). Trimming pared 2 bases from V and 4 bases from J, leaving 8 bases between. Looked up from germline, CDR1 is MGHRA and CDR2 is YSYEKL. This CDR3 is 13 amino acids long. This CDR3 reads CASSQRGGYGYTF. The CDR3, as DNA: TGCGCCAGCAGCCAAAGAGGGGGCTATGGCTACACCTTC.

V and J are TRBV7-9 and TRBJ2-5; TRBD1 agrees at 8 bases. In germline, CDR1 is SEHNR, CDR2 FQNEAQ (reference sequence). The CDR3 spans 14 residues. With V trimmed by 6 bases and J by 4 bases, 7 bases remained unmatched. The CDR3 DNA is TGTGCCAGCAGAAGCGGACAGGGAAGAGAGACCCAGTACTTC. Translation: CASRSGQGRETQYF.

This sequence joins TRBV4-2 and TRBJ2-5, with TRBD2 identical over 9 bases. CDR1 LGHNA and CDR2 YNFKEQ come from the germline V gene. The CDR3 length is 16 residues. Trimming removed 1 base from V and 2 bases from J; junction bases left unmatched: 5. The CDR3 sequence is CASSQGPTSGQETQYF. CDR3 coding DNA: TGTGCCAGCAGCCAAGGCCCGACTAGCGGTCAAGAGACCCAGTACTTC.

The chain couples TRBV10-3 to TRBJ2-5; 7 bases match TRBD2. The J segment lost 5 bases and the V segment lost 6 bases, leaving 9 bases of the junction unmatched. The CDR3 totals 14 residues. Germline V gives CDR1 ENHRY, CDR2 SYGVKD. The CDR3 loop is CAIRASGDGETQYF. The CDR3 coding sequence is TGTGCCATCAGAGCGAGCGGGGACGGGGAGACCCAGTACTTC.

This clone came up once. This chain joins TRBV28 and TRBJ1-5; D unclear. Deletions cut 3 bases from V and 1 base from J, with 10 bases between. CDR1 and CDR2 from the germline V gene are MDHEN and SYDVKM. CDR3 size: 15 residues. CDR3 protein: CASSFSLDSNQPQHF. The CDR3 coding sequence is TGTGCCAGCAGTTTTTCGTTGGACAGCAATCAGCCCCAGCATTTT.

CDR3 protein: CASSYGRLSGNTIYF. Written as DNA, the CDR3 is TGTGCCAGCAGTTACGGCCGCCTCTCTGGAAACACCATATATTTT. The rearrangement joins TRBV6-5 to TRBJ1-3; D gene ambiguous. Germline V CDR1 and CDR2: MNHEY, SVGAGI. The CDR3 length is 15 residues. The V and J ends lost 2 bases and 0 bases respectively, with 8 bases between them.